These 4 T cell receptor beta chains were all obtained from the same sample, sequenced in a study of T cell responses to AZD1222 COVID-19 vaccine. Repertoires were generated with immunoSEQ multiplex PCR, while TCRdb's copy carries only in-frame clones and drops some. The sample lists 85,000 or so clones, about nine tenths occurring once. Specimen: peripheral blood, collected 28 days after the second AZD1222 dose. These TCRs come from an adult who received the AZD1222 COVID-19 vaccine.

The chain employs TRBV19 and TRBJ1-1; no clear D gene. CDR3 length: 14 amino acids. V lost 9 bases and J lost 1, with 15 bases in between. CDR1 is LNHDA and CDR2 is SQIVND in the germline V gene (reference sequence). CDR3 sequence reads: CASSSRRRNTEAFF. The CDR3 coding sequence is TGTGCCAGCTCTTCTCGGCGCAGGAACACTGAAGCTTTCTTT.

The chain employs TRBV5-1 and TRBJ1-3; D ambiguous. With 6 bases removed from V and 0 bases from J, the gap between germline ends came to 13 bases. The CDR3 is 15 residues long. Germline assignment: CDR1 SGHRS and CDR2 YFSETQ. The CDR3 protein is CASTPGGNSGNTIYF. CDR3 DNA sequence: TGCGCCAGCACCCCGGGAGGGAACTCTGGAAACACCATATATTTT.

The chain joins TRBV19 to TRBJ1-2, with D possibly being TRBD1 (5 bases). Germline V gives CDR1 LNHDA, CDR2 SQIVND (reference sequence). Trimming stripped 2 bases from V and 7 bases from J, with 17 bases between. This CDR3 has 15 amino acids. CDR3 in amino acids: CASSISRGLHSGYTF. Written as DNA, the CDR3 is TGTGCCAGTAGTATAAGCCGGGGACTTCATAGTGGCTACACCTTC.

The V call is TRBV28, the J call TRBJ1-1; D perhaps matches TRBD1 (6 bases). Germline-derived CDR1 and CDR2 are MDHEN and SYDVKM. The germline V and J ends were trimmed by 3 bases and 3 bases, with 14 bases remaining between them. The CDR3 has 15 amino acids. The CDR3 DNA follows: TGTGCCAGCAGTTTGCTCCCTACAGGGTACACTGAAGCTTTCTTT. Translated: CASSLLPTGYTEAFF.